This record looks at one T cell receptor beta chain sequence and its context. The source of the sample is a study of tumor T cells in aggressive B-cell lymphoma. V was clipped by 4 bases and J by 0 bases, with 8 bases between them. Germline V gene lookup returns CDR1 MGHDK and CDR2 SYGVNS. The CDR3 loop spans 14 amino acids. Generated by immunoSEQ multiplex PCR, the TCRdb table keeps only in-frame clones and is missing some. The table shows thousands of clones, with about 85% occurring only once. The specimen was tumor tissue. This TCR derives from an adult with diffuse large B cell lymphoma. The rearrangement links TRBV25-1 to TRBJ2-3; D remains ambiguous. CDR3 bases: TGTGCCAGCAGTGGCCCAGTTAGCACAGATACGCAGTATTTT. Amino acid sequence: CASSGPVSTDTQYF.